One T cell receptor beta chain is described in this entry. These data are taken from a study of cytomegalovirus exposure and HLA in healthy donors. Libraries were prepared by immunoSEQ multiplex PCR; TCRdb keeps only in-frame clonotypes and omits some of them. The sample holds about 330,000 clones, roughly 85% seen once. This CDR3 comprises 14 residues. With V trimmed by 2 bases and J by 4 bases, 4 bases remained unmatched. The germline gives CDR1 MNHEY, CDR2 SMNVEV (reference sequence). The chain recombines TRBV27 with TRBJ2-7; 8 bases are shared with TRBD1. Sequences were obtained from PBMCs. The sequence was obtained from a woman between 18 and 29 years old in good health and CMV-seronegative. The CDR3 protein is CASSLTGGRYEQYF. CDR3 bases: TGTGCCAGCAGTTTAACAGGGGGGAGGTACGAGCAGTACTTC.